This T cell receptor beta chain originates from a study of OX40 agonist ivuxolimab in advanced cancers. Study background: Males comprised roughly four fifths of the group, whose mean age was about 61 years (range roughly 20 to 85).

Using immunoSEQ multiplex PCR, the repertoire was profiled, and TCRdb retains in-frame clones only, with some absent. The sample contains under 80,000 clones, around 80% of which appear only once. Blood sampling was done at baseline, cycle 4 day 1, and cycle 7 day 1. Germline CDR1 and CDR2: GTSNPN and SVGIG (reference sequence). The J segment lost 5 bases and the V segment lost 3 bases, leaving 7 bases of the junction unmatched. CDR3 length: 14 residues. Study-wide results and caveats: By week 6 at 0.1 to 3.0 mg/kg, blood CD4+ and CD8+ T cells had expanded clonally.

Worth noting for this clone: Its target is unknown.

The receptor was isolated from an adult with an advanced solid tumor such as melanoma, head and neck, liver or kidney cancer. The sample here was CD4+ or CD8+ T cells sorted from blood, taken in a trial of the OX40 agonist ivuxolimab. The chain employs TRBV30 and TRBJ2-7, with TRBD1 matching over 10 bases. For the CDR3, the DNA is TGTGCCTGGAGACTGCCGGGACAGGGGCACGAGCAGTACTTC. Translation gives CAWRLPGQGHEQYF.